This TCR beta chain stems from a study of CD4 T cells in relation to SARS-CoV-2 and coronaviruses. The unexposed donors gave CD4+ T cells in 2011-2018, prior to COVID-19. Isolation of CD4+ T cells took place after less than 11 days in culture. As for this clone: What it binds is not known.

The CDR3 extends over 15 amino acids. Germline V lookup: CDR1 ENHRY, CDR2 SYGVKD. J gave up 4 bases and V 4 bases, and 9 bases lay outside the gene matches. The repertoire was sequenced with immunoSEQ multiplex PCR; TCRdb's copy has only in-frame clones and lacks some. The profile shows 20,000 to 25,000 clones, more than 60% of them singletons. This sequence joins TRBV10-3 and TRBJ1-2; 7 bases line up with TRBD1. This TCR was sampled from a human donor in good health. What was sequenced was CD4+ T cells from PBMCs, cultured in vitro. The CDR3 region is CAISGREGGVYGYTF. In DNA, the CDR3 is TGTGCCATCAGTGGGCGCGAAGGGGGCGTCTATGGCTACACCTTC.